This T cell receptor beta chain appears in the sequencing data of a study of cytomegalovirus exposure and HLA in healthy donors (dated 2017 in TCRdb). Looking at the study overall: An earlier analysis of approximately 640 of the donors reported approximately 270 Gb of sequence data and 100 million to 130 million unique TCR beta sequences from 190 million or so T cells. In a later analysis, previously published TCR beta repertoires from several hundred donors were re-analyzed and high-resolution HLA genotyping was added so that TCR occurrence patterns could be studied. Donor age, sex, ethnicity and CMV serostatus were compiled together with the repertoire data. To decide whether each TCR beta V gene segment behaved as functional or pseudogenic, an earlier analysis of several hundred of the donors relied on high-throughput TCR beta sequencing. To predict cytomegalovirus infection status, the study brought together high-throughput TCR immunosequencing, statistical association of individual TCRs with disease status, and machine learning. A handful of DR-DQ haplotypes were handled as single units for association and clustering because linkage in the cohort was strong. Among the roughly 390 genotyped donors, under 90% belonged to the genetic ancestry cluster associated with self-reported Caucasian donors. Besides the first cohort of 666 subjects, a separate validation cohort made up of roughly 120 different subjects was used. The T cell repertoires of about 700 subjects were profiled by immunosequencing and related to cytomegalovirus serostatus. The study aimed to test whether cataloging public T cell receptors could reveal signatures of past pathogen exposure. Typing coverage differed by locus: A, B, C, DRB1 and DQB1 were typed in about 629-640 donors, DQA1 in about 500, DPA1 in roughly 590, and DPB1 in roughly 450. Every repertoire in the discovery cohort had been generated on one and the same sequencing platform. The later analysis used no new phenotypic data to find candidate immune exposures, relying instead on TCR beta sequences and their occurrence across donors. A later genetic analysis used genome-wide SNP genotypes for about 60% of the roughly 670 donors, treating that subset as a discovery cohort. Among 398 genotyped donors of the cohort, an average of approximately 230,000 unique TCR beta nucleotide sequences were sequenced per donor, around 20% of them non-productive. An early release that covered several hundred HLA-typed donors contained about 290 gigabases of sequencing data and tens of millions of unique TCR sequences. HLA typing covered class I and class II loci at four-digit resolution. On the study overall, not on this receptor specifically: In the study, approximately 160 TCR beta chains were listed as associated with cytomegalovirus. Most CMV-associated TCR beta chains appeared to be HLA-restricted in a later analysis, and the HLA associations seemed to be driven largely by CMV exposure. A later genetic analysis associated a missense DCLRE1C variant with V-gene and J-gene trimming of TCR beta chains, and an independent cohort replicated the association. The earlier analysis of almost 600 of the donors excluded some 15 rarely observed V segments, including chromosome 9 orphons, because counts were too low. A further reported finding was that TCR beta sequences accurately predicted the HLA-A and HLA-B alleles for most subjects in the first cohort. When HLA alleles, especially DR and DQ, strongly co-occurred, TCR associations were difficult to assign to individual alleles. A group of highly shared sequence variants was considered likely to be a technical artifact of the sequencing pipeline. Immune exposure information for the cohort was limited to CMV serostatus. Most TCR sequences were observed very rarely across donors, whereas some public TCRs were present in many individuals. Several of the top co-occurrence clusters appeared to be linked to parvovirus B19, influenza, CMV and Epstein-Barr virus, according to a later analysis. Correlated functional status among segregating V segments might be attributable to linkage disequilibrium, but an unknown experimental factor could not be ruled out. In a later analysis, the rate of TCR association differed among HLA loci, with DRB1 alleles having the most associated TCRs and HLA-C alleles having the fewest. In a later analysis, about 17,000 TCR beta sequences were associated with specific HLA alleles at a false discovery rate of 0.05. According to the authors, the approach could potentially be generalized to other disease states and immunological phenotypes. The cohort was sequenced for TCR beta chains only, and without alpha or paired-chain data the features that could be detected were limited. In both the original and validation cohorts, the classifier was reported to diagnose cytomegalovirus status with high specificity and sensitivity. Three of the identified cytomegalovirus-associated TCR beta chains were confirmed in vitro to be specific for cytomegalovirus antigens. In a later analysis, HLA-associated TCR beta chains showed more clonal expansion and lower generation probabilities than non-associated chains that were equally common. Because HLA typing was unavailable for some donors at each locus, only the typed subset was used in association tests. In an earlier analysis of approximately 590 of the donors, most TCR beta V segments were observed in productive rearrangements about 87% or about 30% of the time, broadly matching IMGT annotations. The presence/absence analyses assumed that sequencing depth was roughly uniform across donors, and that assumption may not be true. The 87-base-pair reads could not distinguish some IMGT-functional V segments, including TRBV6-2 and TRBV6-3, so those segments were excluded. Compared with the roughly 710-donor mean, donors in an Asian-associated ancestry cluster had fewer N-insertions in productive TCRs, according to a later genetic analysis.

V is shortened by 6 bases, J by 6 bases, and the region joining them spans 18 bases. In the germline V gene, CDR1 corresponds to MNHEY and CDR2 to SVGAGI. Counted from cysteine to phenylalanine, this CDR3 has 15 amino acids. Of all the DNA, just the CDR3 is kept, 45 bases in frame from base 1. The method was the immunoSEQ multiplex PCR assay. For the multiplex PCR, a mixture combining 60 forward primers for TCR Vbeta segments and 13 reverse primers for TCR Jbeta segments was used. A multiplex PCR assay on genomic DNA amplified the CDR3 region of rearranged TCR beta genes. On the Illumina HiSeq System, the amplified TCR beta libraries were sequenced as 87-base-pair reads. In the paper's pipeline: Across the 500 to 750 repertoires, a later analysis counted 60 million to 90 million unique TCR beta chains, around 11 million of which were shared by at least two donors. Raw reads were error-corrected and collapsed into unique sequences with a nearest-neighbor algorithm that merged closely related sequences to remove PCR and sequencing errors. Alignment of CDR3 sequences to IMGT reference sequences was used to assign V, D and J gene segments. For a sequence to be retained, at least a six-nucleotide match to both a V gene segment and a J gene segment was required. A rearrangement counted as productive if the CDR3 had no stop codons and remained in frame with V and J, and every other rearrangement counted as non-productive. Following IMGT convention, CDR3 was defined as the stretch from the second conserved V-encoded cysteine up to the conserved J-encoded phenylalanine. The earlier analysis of 587 of the donors excluded any sequence lacking an unambiguous match to a single V gene segment. In an earlier analysis of 450 to 750 of the donors, a V segment was called functional when productive rearrangements were above 56.7%, and segregating when the standard deviation between donors exceeded 5%. A statistical classification framework was built to diagnose cytomegalovirus status from the catalog of TCR beta chain sequences. V and J gene assignment, in a later analysis, came from comparing TCR nucleotide sequences with IMGT/GENE-DB human TR gene sequences. In a later analysis, CDR3 sequences and most-parsimonious VDJ recombination scenarios were assigned using the TCRdist pipeline. In a later analysis, every TCR beta chain was defined by the combination of its CDR3 amino acid sequence and its V-gene family, and reads without a unique V-gene family were dropped. To address suspected cross-contamination and a sequencing artifact, a later analysis removed under 600 highly shared, low-generation-probability nucleotide sequences. In a later analysis, a clonal expansion index for each public chain was calculated from normalized within-repertoire ranks of inferred template counts. A later analysis computed generation probabilities with a VDJ recombination model fitted to out-of-frame rearrangements, and checked the results against IGoR. In a later analysis, TCR-TCR, TCR-HLA and TCR-CMV co-occurrence was scored with hypergeometric tests, and a repertoire-size bias correction was applied to TCR pairs. False discovery rates were estimated in a later analysis by permuting HLA or CMV assignments 20 times. In a later analysis, co-occurring TCRs were grouped using DBSCAN, with TCRdist sequence similarity added in when clustering inside HLA-allele-positive subsets. Repertoires with fewer than 30,000 or more than 120,000 public chains, plus five repertoires with anomalous nucleotide sharing, were excluded from co-occurrence clustering. TCRdb re-hosts the immuneACCESS table, in-frame sequences only. Its copies lack some clones; in the studies checked, an unresolved V gene accounts for under half of them, and the cause for the rest is not known. D and trimming were read from the DNA, whereas the V and J calls and clone size are those reported in that table. The sample data list over 150,000 clones, and around 80% of these were observed just once. The ten largest clones capture roughly 1.9% of the sample.

The cohort was made up of several hundred healthy bone marrow donors. All cohort members were sampled while nominally healthy, although unrecorded immune exposures were likely present. Of the 666 cohort members, around 290 had a positive CMV serostatus and about 350 had a negative one, while no CMV serostatus was recorded for the donor. A peripheral blood sample was collected from each donor, and TCR beta sequencing was performed on peripheral blood mononuclear cells. The Qiagen DNeasy Blood Extraction Kit was used to extract genomic DNA from the blood cell samples. This clone appeared a few times. Its antigen is not yet known. Base qualities were left out, and no much larger clone turns up one base away.

The specimen sequenced was PBMCs. This receptor chain uses TRBV6-5 and TRBJ1-5, with TRBD1 perhaps the D gene, on 5 matching bases. This receptor was taken from a human donor in good health. This receptor carries the CDR3 CASRHRWEGAQPQHF. The sequenced DNA: TGTGCCAGCAGGCATCGTTGGGAAGGGGCTCAGCCCCAGCATTTT.